This T cell receptor (beta chain) was identified during a study of T cells after yellow fever vaccination. Study results and limitations: Boosting was followed by the reappearance of most primary-vaccination clones (under 97% CD4, about 88% CD8).

The junction had 7 bases not matched to a gene; V was cut back by 11 bases and J by 1 base. Germline CDR1 and CDR2: LNHNV and YYDKDF (reference sequence). The CDR3 sequence is 14 residues long. TCRdb re-analysed the 5' RACE reads in MiXCR, keeping a single row per CDR3 protein. Of some 350,000 distinct CDR3 sequences in the sample, around 3.9% are singletons; the top ten hold around 24%. Remarks on this clonotype: Its antigen is currently unknown.

The receptor comes from a man younger than 30 who received the YFV17D yellow fever vaccine. This chain links TRBV15 with TRBJ2-3, with 9 bases identical to TRBD1. Sequences were derived from PBMCs, sampled 5 days after the yellow fever booster vaccination. The CDR3 sequence is CAAGRDRGTDTQYF. The CDR3 DNA reads as TGTGCCGCTGGGCGGGACAGGGGCACAGATACGCAGTATTTT. Filled out from reference TRBV15 and TRBJ2-3, the complete variable domain reads DAMVIQNPRYQVTQFGKPVTLSCSQTLNHNVMYWYQQKSSQAPKLLFHYYDKDFNNEADTPDNFQSRRPNTSFCFLDIRSPGLGDTAMYLCAAGRDRGTDTQYFGPGTRLTVL.